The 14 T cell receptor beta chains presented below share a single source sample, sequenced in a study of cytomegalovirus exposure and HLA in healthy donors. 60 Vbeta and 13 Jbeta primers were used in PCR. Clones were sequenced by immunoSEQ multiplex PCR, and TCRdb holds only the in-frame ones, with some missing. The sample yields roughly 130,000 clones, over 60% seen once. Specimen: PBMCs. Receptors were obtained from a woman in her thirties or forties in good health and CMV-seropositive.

CDR3 amino acids: CASRTGGHEKLFF. The CDR3 DNA sequence: TGTGCCAGTCGGACAGGAGGGCATGAAAAACTGTTTTTT. V is TRBV6-5 and J is TRBJ1-4; the match to TRBD1 covers 7 bases. In germline, CDR1 is MNHEY, CDR2 SVGAGI. J was trimmed by 6 bases and V by 9 bases; bases with no gene match: 7. The CDR3 spans 13 residues.

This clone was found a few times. CDR3 sequence (DNA): TGTGCCAGCAGTTTATCTCGACAGGCCGGGGAGCTGTTTTTT. The encoded protein is CASSLSRQAGELFF. This chain uses TRBV27 with TRBJ2-2; a weak D match, TRBD1 (6 bases). This CDR3 contains 14 residues. Trimming removed 0 bases from V and 6 bases from J, with 8 bases in between. Looked up from germline, CDR1 is MNHEY and CDR2 is SMNVEV (reference sequence).

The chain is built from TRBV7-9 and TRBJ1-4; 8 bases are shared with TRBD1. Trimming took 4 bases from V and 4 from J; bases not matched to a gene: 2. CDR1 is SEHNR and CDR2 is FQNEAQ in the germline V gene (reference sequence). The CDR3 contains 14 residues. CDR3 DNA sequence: TGTGCCAGCAGCTCAGACAGGGGTAATGAAAAACTGTTTTTT. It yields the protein CASSSDRGNEKLFF.

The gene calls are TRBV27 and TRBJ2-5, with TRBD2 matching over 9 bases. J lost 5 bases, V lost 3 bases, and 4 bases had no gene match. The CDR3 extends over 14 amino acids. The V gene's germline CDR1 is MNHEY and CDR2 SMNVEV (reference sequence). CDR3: CASSFSGGGETQYF. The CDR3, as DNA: TGTGCCAGCAGTTTTAGCGGGGGAGGGGAGACCCAGTACTTC.

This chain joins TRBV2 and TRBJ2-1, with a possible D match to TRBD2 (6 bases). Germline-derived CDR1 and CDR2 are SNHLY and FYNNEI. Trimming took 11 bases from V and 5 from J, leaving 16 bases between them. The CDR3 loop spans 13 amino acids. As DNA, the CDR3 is TGTGCCGGAGGCAGGGAGGTCGACAATGAGCAGTTCTTC. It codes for CAGGREVDNEQFF.

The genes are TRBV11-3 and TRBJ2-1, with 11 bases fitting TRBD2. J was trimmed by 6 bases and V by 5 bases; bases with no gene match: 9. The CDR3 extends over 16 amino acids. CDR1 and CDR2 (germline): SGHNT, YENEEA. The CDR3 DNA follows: TGTGCCAGCAGCCGCCAACTAGCGGGGGCTCTCAATGAGCAGTTCTTC. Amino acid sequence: CASSRQLAGALNEQFF.

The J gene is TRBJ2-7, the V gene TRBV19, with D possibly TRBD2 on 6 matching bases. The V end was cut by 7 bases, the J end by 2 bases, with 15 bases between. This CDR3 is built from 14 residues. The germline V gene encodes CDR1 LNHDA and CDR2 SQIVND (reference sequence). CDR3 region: CASNPGDPAYEQYF. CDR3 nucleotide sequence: TGTGCCAGTAACCCGGGGGACCCAGCCTACGAGCAGTACTTC.

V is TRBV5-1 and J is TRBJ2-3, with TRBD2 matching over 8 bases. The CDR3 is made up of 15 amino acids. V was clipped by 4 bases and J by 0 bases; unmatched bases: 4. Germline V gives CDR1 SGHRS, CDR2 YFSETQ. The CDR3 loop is CASSGAGESTDTQYF. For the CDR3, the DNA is TGCGCCAGCAGCGGAGCGGGAGAGAGCACAGATACGCAGTATTTT.

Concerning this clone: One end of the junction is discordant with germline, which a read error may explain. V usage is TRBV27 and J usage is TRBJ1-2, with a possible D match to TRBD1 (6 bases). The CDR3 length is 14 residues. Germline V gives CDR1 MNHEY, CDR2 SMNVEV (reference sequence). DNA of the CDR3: TGTGCCAGCACGCGCGCGGGGGCTTCAGATGGCTACCCCTTC. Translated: CASTRAGASDGYPF.

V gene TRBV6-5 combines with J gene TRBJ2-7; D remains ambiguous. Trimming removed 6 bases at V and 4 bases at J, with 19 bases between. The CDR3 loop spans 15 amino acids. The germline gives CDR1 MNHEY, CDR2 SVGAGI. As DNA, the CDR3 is TGTGCCAGCAGACCCGGGTTAGCCCCTGAATACGAGCAGTACTTC. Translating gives CASRPGLAPEYEQYF.

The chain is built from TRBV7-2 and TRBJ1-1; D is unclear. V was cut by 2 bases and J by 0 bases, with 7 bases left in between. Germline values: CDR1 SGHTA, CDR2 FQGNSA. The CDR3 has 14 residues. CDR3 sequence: CASSLFLLNTEAFF. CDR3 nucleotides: TGTGCCAGCAGCTTATTCCTCCTGAACACTGAAGCTTTCTTT.

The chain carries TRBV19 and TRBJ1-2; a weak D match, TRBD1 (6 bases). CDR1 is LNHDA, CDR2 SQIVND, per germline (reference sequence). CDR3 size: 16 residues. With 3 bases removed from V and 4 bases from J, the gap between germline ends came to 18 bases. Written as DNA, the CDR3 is TGTGCCAGTAGTATTTTAACAGGGACCCATCTCTATGGCTACACCTTC. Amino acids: CASSILTGTHLYGYTF.

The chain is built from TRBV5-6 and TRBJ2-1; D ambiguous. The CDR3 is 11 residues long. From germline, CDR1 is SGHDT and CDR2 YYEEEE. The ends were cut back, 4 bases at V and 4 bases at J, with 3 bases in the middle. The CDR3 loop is CASSLYNEQFF. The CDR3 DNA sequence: TGTGCCAGCAGCCTTTACAATGAGCAGTTCTTC.

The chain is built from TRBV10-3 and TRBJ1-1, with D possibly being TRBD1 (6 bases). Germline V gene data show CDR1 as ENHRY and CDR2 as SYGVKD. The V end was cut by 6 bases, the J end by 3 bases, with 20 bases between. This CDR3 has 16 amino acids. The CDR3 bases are TGTGCCATCAGACAGGCTACAGGGTTGAAGGACACTGAAGCTTTCTTT. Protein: CAIRQATGLKDTEAFF.